A selection of T cell receptor beta chains follows, all from one sample in a study of cytomegalovirus exposure and HLA in healthy donors. The protocol was immunoSEQ multiplex PCR, while the TCRdb copy is restricted to in-frame clones and leaves out a portion. The sample holds about 210,000 clones, around 86% seen once. Sequenced: PBMCs. The receptors shown here come from a woman aged 45-59 years in good health and CMV-seropositive. CDR3s include the opening cysteine and the closing phenylalanine or tryptophan. A D gene is named only where the DNA matches it firmly. Size tells how often a clone was seen (once, few, many) or the class of an expanded clone, and some rows leave it out.

abundance	j_gene	d_gene	v_gene	CDR3nt	CDR3aa
NA	TRBJ2-1	TRBD2	TRBV9	TGTGCCAGCAGCGCCGAACTAGCGGGGAACAATGAGCAGTTCTTC	CASSAELAGNNEQFF
NA	TRBJ1-5	TRBD1	TRBV19	TGTGCCAGTTTGGAAAGGCGGACAGGGGGTCAGCCCCAGCATTTT	CASLERRTGGQPQHF
few	TRBJ1-1	NA	TRBV6-5	TGTGCCAGCAGTTATGGCGGTACTGAAGCTTTCTTT	CASSYGGTEAFF
NA	TRBJ1-1	NA	TRBV5-1	TGCGCCAGCAGCTTGGGGGTCTCGAGCGGTGAAGCTTTCTTT	CASSLGVSSGEAFF
NA	TRBJ1-3	NA	TRBV6-6	TGTGCCAGCAACCGAGGTCAGGGGTGGGACACCATATATTTT	CASNRGQGWDTIYF
NA	TRBJ2-7	NA	TRBV27	TGTGCCAGCAGTTGGGCAATCTCCTACGAGCAGTACTTC	CASSWAISYEQYF
few	TRBJ2-7	TRBD1	TRBV29-1	TGCAGCGTTGAAGCCAGGGGGCTGGGGGTCGACGAGCAGTACTTC	CSVEARGLGVDEQYF
NA	TRBJ2-7	TRBD1	TRBV19	TGTGCCAGTAGTACAAAGACAGGGATAAAATCCTACGAGCAGTACTTC	CASSTKTGIKSYEQYF
once	TRBJ2-1	NA	TRBV19	TGTGCCAGTAGCGCACACCCGGGGTACAATGAGCAGTTCTTC	CASSAHPGYNEQFF
NA	TRBJ2-1	NA	TRBV7-9	TGTGCCAGCAGCCGTAGCGGAATATACTACAATGAGCAGTTCTTC	CASSRSGIYYNEQFF
NA	TRBJ2-7	NA	TRBV6-5	TGTGCCAGCAGGCGATATAACGAGCAGTACTTC	CASRRYNEQYF
few	TRBJ2-7	TRBD1	TRBV7-9	TGTGCCAGCAGCTTAAATCCCCCCGGGGGACAGGCATCCTCCTACGAGCAGTACTTC	CASSLNPPGGQASSYEQYF
NA	TRBJ2-7	NA	TRBV7-3	TGTGCCAGCAGCCTCTGGGCCTCCTACGAGCAGTACTTC	CASSLWASYEQYF
once	TRBJ2-7	NA	TRBV5-6	TGTGCCAGCCATGAAAGGGGGGGGACTGAGGACGAGCAGTACTTC	CASHERGGTEDEQYF
once	TRBJ1-2	TRBD1	TRBV4-1	TGCGCCAGCAGCCAAGATTACCGGCGACAGGGTATTGTTAGAGGCTACACCTTC	CASSQDYRRQGIVRGYTF
NA	TRBJ1-6	TRBD1	TRBV6-6	TGTGCCAGCAGTTGGCGGACAGGTGATAATTCACCCCTCCACTTT	CASSWRTGDNSPLHF
NA	TRBJ2-4	NA	TRBV4-2	TGTGCCAGCAGCCAAGTGGTGGCAGGCCGCCCGAACATTCAGTACTTC	CASSQVVAGRPNIQYF
NA	TRBJ2-7	TRBD1	TRBV7-2	TGTGCCAGCAGCTTAGGGCGTGGGACAGGGGGCTTGAGCTCCTACGAGCAGTACTTC	CASSLGRGTGGLSSYEQYF
NA	TRBJ2-1	TRBD2	TRBV9	TGTGCCAGCAGCGTTATGACTAGCGGGGCGTACAATGAGCAGTTCTTC	CASSVMTSGAYNEQFF
few	TRBJ2-7	TRBD2	TRBV6-1	TGTGCCAGCAGCTCCACTAGCGGGGGATCCTACGAGCAGTACTTC	CASSSTSGGSYEQYF
NA	TRBJ2-1	TRBD1	TRBV6-5	TGTGCCAGCAGCCCAGACAGGGGAGGTCTTAATGAGCAGTTCTTC	CASSPDRGGLNEQFF
NA	TRBJ1-4	NA	TRBV7-2	TGTGCCAGCAGCTTACCCCCAGGCTGGGCCGGTGAAAAACTGTTTTTT	CASSLPPGWAGEKLFF
once	TRBJ1-6	TRBD1	TRBV6-5	TGTGCCAGCAGAGGACAGGGTGGATCACCCCTCCACTTT	CASRGQGGSPLHF
NA	TRBJ2-3	NA	TRBV19	TGTGCCAGTCACGGGACAGATACGCAGTATTTT	CASHGTDTQYF
NA	TRBJ1-6	NA	TRBV13	TGTGCCAGCAGCTCCGCGGAGGAAGACTATAATTCACCCCTCCACTTT	CASSSAEEDYNSPLHF
NA	TRBJ2-7	NA	TRBV6-5	TGTGCCAGCAGTTTAAACAGGGAAACCTACGAGCAGTACTTC	CASSLNRETYEQYF
NA	TRBJ1-1	TRBD1	TRBV30	TGTGCCTGGGGGACAGGGGTGAACACTGAAGCTTTCTTT	CAWGTGVNTEAFF
NA	TRBJ1-1	NA	TRBV18	TGTGCCAGCTCACCGCGGGATACTGAAGCTTTCTTT	CASSPRDTEAFF
NA	TRBJ2-2	NA	TRBV7-9	TGTGCCAGCAGCTTAGCCGGGGGGCCTGGCACCGGGGAGCTGTTTTTT	CASSLAGGPGTGELFF
NA	TRBJ1-6	NA	TRBV5-1	TGCGCCAGCAGCACCTGGGGTTTACAGGGTTTTTCACCCCTCCACTTT	CASSTWGLQGFSPLHF
NA	TRBJ1-4	TRBD1	TRBV7-2	TGTGCCAGCACCCACGCTGGGACAGGGGTCGAAAAACTGTTTTTT	CASTHAGTGVEKLFF
NA	TRBJ2-1	NA	TRBV7-9	TGTGCCAGCAGCTTGAGGGGGTCTAATGAGCAGTTCTTC	CASSLRGSNEQFF
NA	TRBJ1-4	NA	TRBV6-5	TGTGCCAGCAGTTATCTTCGGGAAAAACTGTTTTTT	CASSYLREKLFF
NA	TRBJ2-5	NA	TRBV28	TGTGCCAGCAGTTTGAGGGTGAGGAAGGCCCAGTACTTC	CASSLRVRKAQYF
NA	TRBJ1-1	TRBD1	TRBV5-1	TGCGCCAGCAGCTCGGACAGGGGGCTTTCATCAGCTTTCTTT	CASSSDRGLSSAFF
NA	TRBJ1-5	TRBD1	TRBV2	TGTGCCAGCAGTGAACAGGGGGGACGCCAGCCCCAGCATTTT	CASSEQGGRQPQHF
once	TRBJ2-7	NA	TRBV6-1	TGTGCCAGCAGTGAACAGGGATCACTGGGGGAGCAGTACTTC	CASSEQGSLGEQYF
NA	TRBJ2-5	NA	TRBV7-9	TGTGCCAGCAGCTTATCCTCGCTGGGCCGCCAAGAGACCCAGTACTTC	CASSLSSLGRQETQYF
NA	TRBJ1-2	TRBD1	TRBV5-5	TGTGCCAGCAGCTTGTCATGGGTGACAGGGGCGAATGGCTACACCTTC	CASSLSWVTGANGYTF
NA	TRBJ2-5	NA	TRBV15	TGTGCCACCAGCAGAGTGATCGGGGAAGAGACCCAGTACTTC	CATSRVIGEETQYF
NA	TRBJ2-2	TRBD1	TRBV11-3	TGTGCCAGCAGCAGCGCCGGGACAGCAGAATACACCGGGGAGCTGTTTTTT	CASSSAGTAEYTGELFF
NA	TRBJ1-3	NA	TRBV19	TGTGCCAGTAGTACGCAGATACAGGTTTCCTCTGGAAACACCATATATTTT	CASSTQIQVSSGNTIYF
once	TRBJ1-1	NA	TRBV15	TGTGCCACCAGCAGAGAGGCAGGGGAGAAAAGGACTGAAGCTTTCTTT	CATSREAGEKRTEAFF
NA	TRBJ2-1	TRBD2	TRBV7-6	TGTGCCAGCAGCCTAGCGGGGGGGTACAATGAGCAGTTCTTC	CASSLAGGYNEQFF
NA	TRBJ2-1	NA	TRBV18	TGTGCCAGCTCACCCGCCGGGGTCTTCGGAAGCAATGAGCAGTTCTTC	CASSPAGVFGSNEQFF
NA	TRBJ2-5	TRBD1	TRBV7-2	TGTGCCAGCAGCCAGGACAGGGGGCGCTCGGAGACCCAGTACTTC	CASSQDRGRSETQYF
NA	TRBJ2-4	NA	TRBV6-1	TGTGCCAGCAGTGGGGGACACACAAACATTCAGTACTTC	CASSGGHTNIQYF
NA	TRBJ1-2	NA	TRBV28	TGTGCCAGCAGTCCAGGACAGAATTTTGGCTACACCTTC	CASSPGQNFGYTF
NA	TRBJ1-6	NA	TRBV27	TGTGCCAGCAGTTTTAAAAGGGCAGGGATTGTGTCACCCCTCCACTTT	CASSFKRAGIVSPLHF
NA	TRBJ1-1	TRBD1	TRBV5-1	TGCGCCAGCAGCCCCCAGGGGGGCAGGGTGAACACTGAAGCTTTCTTT	CASSPQGGRVNTEAFF
NA	TRBJ1-1	TRBD1	TRBV5-1	TGCGCCAGCAGCATCATTCGAGGGGGCCGGTCGACTGAAGCTTTCTTT	CASSIIRGGRSTEAFF
NA	TRBJ2-1	TRBD2	TRBV5-1	TGCGCCAGCACCCCAGGCGGGGGGGCCTCATATGAGCAGTTCTTC	CASTPGGGASYEQFF
NA	TRBJ2-3	TRBD1	TRBV5-1	TGCGCCAGCAGCCGACAGGGGGCAAGCACAGATACGCAGTATTTT	CASSRQGASTDTQYF
few	TRBJ1-5	NA	TRBV10-1	TGCGCCAGCAGTGAGTACAGGGAGAAGCCCCAGCATTTT	CASSEYREKPQHF
NA	TRBJ2-5	TRBD1	TRBV18	TGTGCCAGCTCACTCCGACAGGGCCACCAAGAGACCCAGTACTTC	CASSLRQGHQETQYF
NA	TRBJ2-3	NA	TRBV28	TGTGCCAGCAGGCCCCCGAGGAGGGGCGCACAAGATGAGCAGTATTTT	CASRPPRRGAQDEQYF
NA	TRBJ2-5	NA	TRBV2	TGTGCCAGCAGTTTCCGGGACACCCTCCAAGAGACCCAGTACTTC	CASSFRDTLQETQYF
NA	TRBJ1-2	TRBD1	TRBV27	TGTGCCAGCAGCCCCGTAGGCGCAGGGGGCAACTATGGCTACACCTTC	CASSPVGAGGNYGYTF
NA	TRBJ2-7	NA	TRBV7-2	TGTGCCAGCAGCCCCGACAGAACCTACGAGCAGTACTTC	CASSPDRTYEQYF
NA	TRBJ1-2	NA	TRBV7-3	TGTGCCAGCAGCTTAGCCCCCCGAGCGACAGGCGGTGGCTATGGCTACACCTTC	CASSLAPRATGGGYGYTF